A selection of T cell receptor beta chains follows, all from one sample in a study of regulatory T cells in long-lasting Graves disease. From the multiplex PCR reads, TCRdb called clonotypes with MiXCR, one entry per CDR3 protein. This sample has about 340,000 distinct CDR3 sequences, with 15% to 20% found just once. Sequences were derived from peripheral blood mononuclear cells (PBMCs), sampled when the disease was refractory, from a patient treated with antithyroid drugs. Every receptor here comes from a female donor with Graves disease. CDR3s include the opening cysteine and the closing phenylalanine or tryptophan. The order of the fields is V gene, J gene, D gene, CDR3 protein. A D gene is named only where the DNA matches it firmly.

>TRBV7-9|TRBJ2-7|TRBD2
CASSLGASGNHEQYF
>TRBV20-1|TRBJ1-1|NA
CSARASTGKRLGAEAFF
>TRBV4-2|TRBJ1-1|TRBD1
CASSQERGLGAFF
>TRBV6-1|TRBJ1-3|TRBD1
CASSTGASGNTIYF
>TRBV5-8|TRBJ2-5|TRBD1
CASSVGQGAVETQYF
>TRBV6-2/TRBV6-3|TRBJ1-5|TRBD1
CASSYSPGQFNQPQHF
>TRBV2|TRBJ1-5|NA
CASSTQGSNQPQHF
>TRBV5-1|TRBJ2-1|TRBD2
CASSPRENSYNEQFF
>TRBV2|TRBJ2-2|TRBD2
CASSEVAGVNTGELFF
>TRBV3-1|TRBJ2-2|TRBD2
CASSAGGPTGELFF
>TRBV20-1|TRBJ1-4|TRBD1
CSHLGQATEKLFF
>TRBV28|TRBJ2-2|TRBD2
CASRREVLNTGELFF
>TRBV11-3|TRBJ1-1|NA
CASSPRGPSTEAFF
>TRBV6-1|TRBJ1-5|NA
CASSWDRNQPQHF
>TRBV20-1|TRBJ2-5|NA
CSARIYPETQYF
>TRBV2|TRBJ1-1|NA
CAIPQGTEAFF
>TRBV4-1|TRBJ2-5|NA
CASSQEGLETQYF
>TRBV11-2|TRBJ2-3|NA
CASSAGGSARTDTQYF
>TRBV7-6|TRBJ2-3|TRBD2
CASSLEAASGGFDTQYF
>TRBV30|TRBJ2-2|NA
CAWSGQGTGELFF
>TRBV3-1|TRBJ1-5|NA
CASSQERWQPQHF
>TRBV2|TRBJ1-2|TRBD1
CASSEDRGRHGYTF
>TRBV20-1|TRBJ1-5|TRBD1
CSARRTTGQGGQPQHF
>TRBV5-1|TRBJ1-1|TRBD1
CASMTGPMNTEAFF
>TRBV20-1|TRBJ2-7|NA
CSARDEGITGPLSYEQYF
>TRBV28|TRBJ2-7|TRBD2
CASTPGTSGAGEQYF
>TRBV28|TRBJ1-4|TRBD1
CASSQIPGTEEYEKLFF
>TRBV7-6|TRBJ2-4|TRBD2
CASSLELAGEMGKNIQYF
>TRBV28|TRBJ1-1|NA
CASSEPPGRGNTEAFF
>TRBV11-2|TRBJ2-7|NA
CASSLDRRSGEQYF
>TRBV12-3/TRBV12-4|TRBJ2-5|TRBD1
CASSPQGALKETQYF
>TRBV28|TRBJ2-5|TRBD1
CASRTPRTGYRETQYF
>TRBV6-2/TRBV6-3|TRBJ2-7|NA
CASSYLRGWYF
>TRBV11-3|TRBJ1-2|TRBD1
CASSLGGTGPHNYGYTF
>TRBV7-9|TRBJ2-2|NA
CASRGLTTGELFF
>TRBV30|TRBJ2-7|TRBD1
CAWNRQGRLYEQYF
>TRBV6-1|TRBJ1-2|NA
CASTPGLNYGYTF
>TRBV30|TRBJ2-7|NA
CAWSPRGGNGEQYF
>TRBV7-2|TRBJ2-3|NA
CASSSVGGYTDTQYF
>TRBV27|TRBJ2-7|NA
CASSLSGHRLEQYF
>TRBV6-5|TRBJ2-7|TRBD1
CASSYSGWDRDYEQYF
>TRBV30|TRBJ1-6|NA
CAWSRPRGAGNSPLHF
>TRBV5-6|TRBJ1-6|NA
CASSLVDRSSPLHF
>TRBV28|TRBJ2-3|NA
CASSSIWQTDTQYF
>TRBV30|TRBJ2-5|NA
CAWSVVGKSGVYF
>TRBV6-1|TRBJ1-5|NA
CASSGGPELHSNQPQHF
>TRBV3-1|TRBJ2-1|NA
CASSQVLETRSNEQFF
>TRBV3-1|TRBJ1-4|NA
CASSQALQGKLFF
>TRBV7-8|TRBJ2-5|NA
CASSLRFGETQYF
>TRBV6-4|TRBJ2-7|NA
CASSAGHSYEQYF
>TRBV7-6|TRBJ1-6|NA
CASSLAHEENSPLHF
>TRBV29-1|TRBJ2-7|TRBD1
CSAGTGTYEQYF
>TRBV6-1|TRBJ1-1|TRBD1
CASGQGGTEAFF
>TRBV6-1|TRBJ2-5|TRBD2
CASRDYPGGRKETQYF
>TRBV7-2|TRBJ2-3|NA
CASSPFSREGYTQYF